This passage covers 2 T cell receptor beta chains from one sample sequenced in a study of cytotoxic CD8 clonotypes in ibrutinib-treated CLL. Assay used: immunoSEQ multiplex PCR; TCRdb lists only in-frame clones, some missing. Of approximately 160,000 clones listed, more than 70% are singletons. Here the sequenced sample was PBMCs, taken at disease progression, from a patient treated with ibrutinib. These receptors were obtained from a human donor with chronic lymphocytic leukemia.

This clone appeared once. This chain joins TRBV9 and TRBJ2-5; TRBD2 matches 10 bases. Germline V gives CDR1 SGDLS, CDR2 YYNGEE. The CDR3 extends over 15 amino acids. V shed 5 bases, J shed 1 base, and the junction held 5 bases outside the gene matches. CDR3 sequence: CASSGTSASQETQYF. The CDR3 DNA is TGTGCCAGCAGTGGGACTAGCGCTAGCCAAGAGACCCAGTACTTC.

Here the CDR3 DNA reads TGTGCCAGCAGCCAAGTTACTAGCGGAAGCACAGATACGCAGTATTTT. As protein: CASSQVTSGSTDTQYF. The V gene is TRBV4-2, the J gene TRBJ2-3, with TRBD2 matching 8 bases. The CDR3 extends over 16 amino acids. V lost 1 base and J lost 0; bases outside the gene matches: 3. Per the germline V gene, CDR1 is LGHNA and CDR2 is YNFKEQ.